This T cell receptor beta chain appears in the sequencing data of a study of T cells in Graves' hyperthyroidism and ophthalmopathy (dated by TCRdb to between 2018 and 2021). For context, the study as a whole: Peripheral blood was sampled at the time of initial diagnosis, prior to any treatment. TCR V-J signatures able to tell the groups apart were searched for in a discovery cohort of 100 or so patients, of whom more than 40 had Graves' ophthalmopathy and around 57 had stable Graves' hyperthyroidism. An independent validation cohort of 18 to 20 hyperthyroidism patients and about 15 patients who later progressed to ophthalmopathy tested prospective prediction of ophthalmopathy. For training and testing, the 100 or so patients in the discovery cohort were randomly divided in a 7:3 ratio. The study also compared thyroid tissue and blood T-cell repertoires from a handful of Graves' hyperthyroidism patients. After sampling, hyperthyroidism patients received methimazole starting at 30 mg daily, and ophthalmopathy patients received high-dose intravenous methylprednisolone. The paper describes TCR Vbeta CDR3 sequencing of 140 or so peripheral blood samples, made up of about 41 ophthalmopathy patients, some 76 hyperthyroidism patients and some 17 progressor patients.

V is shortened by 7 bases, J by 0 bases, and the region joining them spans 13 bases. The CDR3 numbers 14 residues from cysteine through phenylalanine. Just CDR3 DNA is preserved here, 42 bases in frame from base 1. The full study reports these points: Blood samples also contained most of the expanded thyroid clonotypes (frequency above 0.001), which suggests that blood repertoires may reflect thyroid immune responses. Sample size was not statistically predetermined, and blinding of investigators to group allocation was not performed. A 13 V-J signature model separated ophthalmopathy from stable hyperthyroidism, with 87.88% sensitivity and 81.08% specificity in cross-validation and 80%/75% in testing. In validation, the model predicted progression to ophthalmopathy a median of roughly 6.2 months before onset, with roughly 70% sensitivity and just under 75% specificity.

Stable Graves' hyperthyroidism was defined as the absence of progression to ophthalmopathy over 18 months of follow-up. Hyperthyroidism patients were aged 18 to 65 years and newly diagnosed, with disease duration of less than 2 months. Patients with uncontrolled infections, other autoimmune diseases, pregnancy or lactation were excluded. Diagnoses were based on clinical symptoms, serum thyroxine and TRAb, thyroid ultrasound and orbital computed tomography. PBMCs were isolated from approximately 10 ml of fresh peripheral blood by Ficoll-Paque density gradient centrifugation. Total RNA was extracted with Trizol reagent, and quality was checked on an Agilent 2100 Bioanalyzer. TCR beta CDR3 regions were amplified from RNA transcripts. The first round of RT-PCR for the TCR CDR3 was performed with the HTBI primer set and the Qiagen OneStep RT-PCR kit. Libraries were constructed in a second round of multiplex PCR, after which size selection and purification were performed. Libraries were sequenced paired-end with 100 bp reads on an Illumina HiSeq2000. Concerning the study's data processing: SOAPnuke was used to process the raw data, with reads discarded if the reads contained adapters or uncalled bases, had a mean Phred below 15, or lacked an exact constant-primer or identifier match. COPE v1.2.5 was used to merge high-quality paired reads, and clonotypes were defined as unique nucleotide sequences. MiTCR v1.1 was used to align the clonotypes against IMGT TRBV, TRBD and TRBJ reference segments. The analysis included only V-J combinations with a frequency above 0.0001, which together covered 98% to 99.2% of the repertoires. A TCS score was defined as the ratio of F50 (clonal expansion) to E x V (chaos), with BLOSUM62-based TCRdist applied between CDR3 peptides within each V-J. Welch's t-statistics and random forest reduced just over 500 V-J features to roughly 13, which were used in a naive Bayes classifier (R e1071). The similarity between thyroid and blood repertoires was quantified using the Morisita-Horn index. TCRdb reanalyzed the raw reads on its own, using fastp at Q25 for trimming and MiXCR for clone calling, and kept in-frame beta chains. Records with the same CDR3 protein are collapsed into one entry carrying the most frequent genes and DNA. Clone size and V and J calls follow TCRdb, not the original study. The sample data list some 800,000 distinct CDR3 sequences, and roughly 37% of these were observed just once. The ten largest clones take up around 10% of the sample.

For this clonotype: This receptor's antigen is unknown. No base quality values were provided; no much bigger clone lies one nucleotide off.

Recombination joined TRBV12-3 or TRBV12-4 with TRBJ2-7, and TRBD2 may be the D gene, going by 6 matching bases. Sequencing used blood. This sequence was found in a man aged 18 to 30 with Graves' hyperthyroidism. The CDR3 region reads CASTFGGSSYEQYF. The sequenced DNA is TGTGCCAGCACCTTTGGGGGGAGCTCCTACGAGCAGTACTTC.